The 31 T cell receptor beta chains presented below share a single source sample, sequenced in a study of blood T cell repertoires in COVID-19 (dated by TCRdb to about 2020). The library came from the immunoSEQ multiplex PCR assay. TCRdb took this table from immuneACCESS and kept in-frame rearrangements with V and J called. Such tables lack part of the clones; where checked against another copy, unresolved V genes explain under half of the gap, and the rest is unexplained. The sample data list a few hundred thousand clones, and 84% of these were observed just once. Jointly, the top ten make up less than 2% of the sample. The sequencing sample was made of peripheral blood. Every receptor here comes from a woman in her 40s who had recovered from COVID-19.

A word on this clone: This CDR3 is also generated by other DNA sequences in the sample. In DNA, the CDR3 is TGTGCCAGCAGACCAGGGGGCTATGGCTACACCTTC. Protein: CASRPGGYGYTF. This chain joins TRBV28 and TRBJ1-2; 7 nucleotides match TRBD1. CDR1 is MDHEN, CDR2 SYDVKM, per germline. V was pared by 6 bases and J by 4 bases, with 2 bases of the junction left unmatched. CDR3 length: 12 residues.

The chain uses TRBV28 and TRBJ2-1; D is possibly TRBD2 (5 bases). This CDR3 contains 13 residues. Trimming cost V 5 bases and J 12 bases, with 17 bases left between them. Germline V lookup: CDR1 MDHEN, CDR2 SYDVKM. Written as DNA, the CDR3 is TGTGCCAGCAGTCAACCGCCGTCCGCGGGGCAGTTCTTC. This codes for CASSQPPSAGQFF.

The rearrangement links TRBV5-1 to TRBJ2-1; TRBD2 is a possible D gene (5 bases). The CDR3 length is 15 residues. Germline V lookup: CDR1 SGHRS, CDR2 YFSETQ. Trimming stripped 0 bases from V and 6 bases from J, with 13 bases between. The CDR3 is CASSLGSVSVNEQFF. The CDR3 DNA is TGCGCCAGCAGCTTGGGTAGCGTTTCTGTCAATGAGCAGTTCTTC. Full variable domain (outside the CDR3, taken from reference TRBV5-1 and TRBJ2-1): KAGVTQTPRYLIKTRGQQVTLSCSPISGHRSVSWYQQTPGQGLQFLFEYFSETQRNKGNFPGRFSGRQFSNSRSEMNVSTLELGDSALYLCASSLGSVSVNEQFFGPGTRLTVL.

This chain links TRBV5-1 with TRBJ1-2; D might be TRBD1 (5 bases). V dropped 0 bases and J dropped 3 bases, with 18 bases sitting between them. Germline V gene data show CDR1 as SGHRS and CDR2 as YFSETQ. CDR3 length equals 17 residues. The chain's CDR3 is CASSLDPQGITYYGYTF. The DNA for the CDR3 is TGCGCCAGCAGCTTGGATCCCCAGGGCATCACCTACTATGGCTACACCTTC.

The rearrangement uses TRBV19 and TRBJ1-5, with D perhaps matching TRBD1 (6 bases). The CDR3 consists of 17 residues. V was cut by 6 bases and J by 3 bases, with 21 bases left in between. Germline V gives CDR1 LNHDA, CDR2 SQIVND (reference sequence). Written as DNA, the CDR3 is TGTGCCAGTAGCCTACCACAGGGCTGGTATGCCAATCAGCCCCAGCATTTT. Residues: CASSLPQGWYANQPQHF.

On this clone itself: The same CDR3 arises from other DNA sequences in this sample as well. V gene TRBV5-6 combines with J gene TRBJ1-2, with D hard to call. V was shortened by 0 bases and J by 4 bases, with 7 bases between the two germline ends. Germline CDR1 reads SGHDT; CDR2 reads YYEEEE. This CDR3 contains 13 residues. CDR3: CASSLGGSYGYTF. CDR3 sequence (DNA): TGTGCCAGCAGCTTGGGAGGCAGCTATGGCTACACCTTC.

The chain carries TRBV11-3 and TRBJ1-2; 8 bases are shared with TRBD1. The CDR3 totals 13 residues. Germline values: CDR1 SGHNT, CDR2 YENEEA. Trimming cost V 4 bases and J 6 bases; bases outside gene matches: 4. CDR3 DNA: TGTGCCAGCAGCTGGACAGGGTTGGATGGCTACACCTTC. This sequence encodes CASSWTGLDGYTF. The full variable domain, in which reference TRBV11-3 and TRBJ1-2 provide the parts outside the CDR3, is EAGVVQSPRYKIIEKKQPVAFWCNPISGHNTLYWYLQNLGQGPELLIRYENEEAVDDSQLPKDRFSAERLKGVDSTLKIQPAELGDSAVYLCASSWTGLDGYTFGSGTRLTVV.

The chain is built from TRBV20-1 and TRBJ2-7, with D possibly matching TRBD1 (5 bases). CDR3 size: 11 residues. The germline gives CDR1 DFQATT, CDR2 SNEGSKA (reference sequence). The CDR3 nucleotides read TGCAGCCCTACCAAGGGGAACGAGCAGTACTTC. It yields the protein CSPTKGNEQYF.

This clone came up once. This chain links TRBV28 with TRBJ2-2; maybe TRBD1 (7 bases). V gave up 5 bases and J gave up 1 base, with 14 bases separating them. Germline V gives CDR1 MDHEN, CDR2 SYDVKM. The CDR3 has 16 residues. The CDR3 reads CASSIDRDWNTGELFF. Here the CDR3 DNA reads TGTGCCAGCAGTATAGACAGGGACTGGAACACCGGGGAGCTGTTTTTT.

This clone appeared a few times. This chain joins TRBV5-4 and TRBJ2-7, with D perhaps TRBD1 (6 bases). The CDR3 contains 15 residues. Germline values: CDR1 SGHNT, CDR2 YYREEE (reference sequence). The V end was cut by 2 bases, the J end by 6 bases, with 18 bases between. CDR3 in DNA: TGTGCCAGCAGCTTTACAGGGTTAACAGTTCGCGAGCAGTACTTC. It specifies CASSFTGLTVREQYF.

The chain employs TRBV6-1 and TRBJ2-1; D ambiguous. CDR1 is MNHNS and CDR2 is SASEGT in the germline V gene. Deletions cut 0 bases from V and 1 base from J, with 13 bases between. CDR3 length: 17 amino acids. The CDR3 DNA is TGTGCCAGCAGTGAAGCGGCTTACTACCCATCCTACAATGAGCAGTTCTTC. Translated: CASSEAAYYPSYNEQFF.

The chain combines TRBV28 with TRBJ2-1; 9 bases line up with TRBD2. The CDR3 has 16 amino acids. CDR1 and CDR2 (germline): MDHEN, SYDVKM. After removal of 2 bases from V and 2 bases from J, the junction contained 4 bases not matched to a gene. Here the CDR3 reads CASSLLAGTTYNEQFF. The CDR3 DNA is TGTGCCAGCAGTTTACTAGCGGGGACCACCTACAATGAGCAGTTCTTC.

The CDR3 region is CASSQGTVRNEKLFF. The CDR3 DNA is TGCGCCAGCAGCCAGGGGACAGTAAGGAACGAAAAACTGTTTTTT. V gene TRBV4-1 combines with J gene TRBJ1-4; 7 bases align to TRBD1. The J segment lost 8 bases and the V segment lost 3 bases, leaving 9 bases of the junction unmatched. CDR3 size: 15 residues. Germline loops: CDR1 MGHRA, CDR2 YSYEKL.

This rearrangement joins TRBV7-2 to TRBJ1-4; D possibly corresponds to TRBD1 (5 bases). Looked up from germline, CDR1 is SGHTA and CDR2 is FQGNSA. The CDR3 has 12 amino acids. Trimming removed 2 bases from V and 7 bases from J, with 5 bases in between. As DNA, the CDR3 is TGTGCCAGCAGCTTAAGGGGTGAAAAACTGTTTTTT. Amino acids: CASSLRGEKLFF.

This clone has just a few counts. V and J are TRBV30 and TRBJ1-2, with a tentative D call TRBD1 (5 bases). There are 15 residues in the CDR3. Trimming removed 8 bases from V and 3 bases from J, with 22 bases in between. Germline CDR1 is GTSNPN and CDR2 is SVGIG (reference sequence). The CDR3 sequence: CAGASLDTDYYGYTF. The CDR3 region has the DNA TGTGCCGGAGCGAGTTTGGACACGGATTACTATGGCTACACCTTC. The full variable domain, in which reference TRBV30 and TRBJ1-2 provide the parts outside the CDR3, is SQTIHQWPATLVQPVGSPLSLECTVEGTSNPNLYWYRQAAGRGLQLLFYSVGIGQISSEVPQNLSASRPQDRQFILSSKKLLLSDSGFYLCAGASLDTDYYGYTFGSGTRLTVV.

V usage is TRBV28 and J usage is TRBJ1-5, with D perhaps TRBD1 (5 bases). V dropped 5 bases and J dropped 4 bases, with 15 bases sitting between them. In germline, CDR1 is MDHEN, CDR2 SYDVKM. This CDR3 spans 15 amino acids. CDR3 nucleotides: TGTGCCAGCAGTCCTTCCGGTCAGGGAAATCAGCCCCAGCATTTT. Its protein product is CASSPSGQGNQPQHF.

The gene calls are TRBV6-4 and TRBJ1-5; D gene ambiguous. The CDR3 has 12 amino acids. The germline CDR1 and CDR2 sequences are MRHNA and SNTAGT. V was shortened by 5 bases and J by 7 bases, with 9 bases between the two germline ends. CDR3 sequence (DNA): TGTGCCAGCAGTTCCGAGGTCCAGCCCCAGCATTTT. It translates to CASSSEVQPQHF.

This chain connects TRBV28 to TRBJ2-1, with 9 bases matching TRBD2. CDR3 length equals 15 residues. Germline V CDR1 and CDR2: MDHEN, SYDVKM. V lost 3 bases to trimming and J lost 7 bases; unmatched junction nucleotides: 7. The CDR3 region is CASSFRRGGANEQFF. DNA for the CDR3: TGTGCCAGCAGTTTTAGGCGGGGGGGAGCAAATGAGCAGTTCTTC.

The CDR3 here is CASRPQGYSNQPQHF. The DNA of the CDR3 is TGTGCCAGCAGGCCACAGGGATATAGCAATCAGCCCCAGCATTTT. This sequence joins TRBV28 and TRBJ1-5, with TRBD1 as a possible D gene (6 bases). V was pared by 6 bases and J by 0 bases, with 12 bases between. Per germline, CDR1 MDHEN and CDR2 SYDVKM. This CDR3 spans 15 amino acids.

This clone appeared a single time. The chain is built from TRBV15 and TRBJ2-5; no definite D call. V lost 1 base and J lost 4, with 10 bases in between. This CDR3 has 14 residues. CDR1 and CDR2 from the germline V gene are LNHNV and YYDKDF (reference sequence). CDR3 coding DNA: TGTGCCACCAGCAGAGGAGCAGGTAGAGAGACCCAGTACTTC. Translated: CATSRGAGRETQYF.

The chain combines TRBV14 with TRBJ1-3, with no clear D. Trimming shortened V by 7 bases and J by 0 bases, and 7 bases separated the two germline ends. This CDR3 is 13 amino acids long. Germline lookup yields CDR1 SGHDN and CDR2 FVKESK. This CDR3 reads CASNPGSGNTIYF. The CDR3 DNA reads TGTGCCAGCAATCCGGGCTCTGGAAACACCATATATTTT.

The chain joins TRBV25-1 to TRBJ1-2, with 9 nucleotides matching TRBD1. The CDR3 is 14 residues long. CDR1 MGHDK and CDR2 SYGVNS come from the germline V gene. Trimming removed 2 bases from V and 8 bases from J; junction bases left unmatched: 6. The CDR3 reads CASSEIGTGLGYTF. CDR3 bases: TGTGCCAGCAGTGAAATCGGGACAGGGTTGGGCTACACCTTC.

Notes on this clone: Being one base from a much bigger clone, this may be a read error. The CDR3 here is CASRGQNTGELFF. CDR3 in DNA: TGTGCCAGCAGGGGACAGAACACCGGGGAGCTGTTTTTT. The chain couples TRBV12-3 or TRBV12-4 to TRBJ2-2, with a possible D match to TRBD1 (6 bases). V shed 6 bases and J shed 1 base, with 6 bases lying between them. CDR3 size: 13 residues.

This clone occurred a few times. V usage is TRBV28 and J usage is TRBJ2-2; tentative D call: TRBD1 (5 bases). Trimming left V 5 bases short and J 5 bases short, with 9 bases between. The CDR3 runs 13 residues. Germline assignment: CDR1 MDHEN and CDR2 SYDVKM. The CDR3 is CASSPDSTGELFF. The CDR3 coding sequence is TGTGCCAGCAGTCCAGACAGTACCGGGGAGCTGTTTTTT.

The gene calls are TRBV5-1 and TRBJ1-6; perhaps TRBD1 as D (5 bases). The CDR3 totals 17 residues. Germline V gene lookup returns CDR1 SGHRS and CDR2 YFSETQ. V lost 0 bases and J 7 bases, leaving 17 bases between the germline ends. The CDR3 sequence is CASSLVGGGRHNSPLHF. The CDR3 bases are TGCGCCAGCAGCTTGGTCGGTGGGGGGAGACACAATTCACCCCTCCACTTT.

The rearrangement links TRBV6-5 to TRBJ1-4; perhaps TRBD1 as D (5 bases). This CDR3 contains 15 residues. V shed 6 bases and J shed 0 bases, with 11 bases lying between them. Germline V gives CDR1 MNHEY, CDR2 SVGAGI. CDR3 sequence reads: CASRGEGATNEKLFF. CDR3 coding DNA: TGTGCCAGCAGGGGGGAGGGAGCAACTAATGAAAAACTGTTTTTT.

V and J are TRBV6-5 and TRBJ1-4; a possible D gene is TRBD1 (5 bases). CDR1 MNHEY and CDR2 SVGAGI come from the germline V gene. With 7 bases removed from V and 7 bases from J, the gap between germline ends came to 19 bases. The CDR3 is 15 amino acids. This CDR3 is CASNSRTSGPEKLFF. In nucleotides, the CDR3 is TGTGCCAGCAACAGCCGGACATCAGGACCTGAAAAACTGTTTTTT.

CDR3 coding DNA: TGTGCCAGCAGTGAAGGGGCAGGGCCGAGCTATGGCTACACCTTC. It yields the protein CASSEGAGPSYGYTF. The genes are TRBV6-1 and TRBJ1-2; D possibly corresponds to TRBD1 (5 bases). Germline CDR1 MNHNS, CDR2 SASEGT. V dropped 1 base and J dropped 4 bases, with 13 bases sitting between them. This CDR3 has 15 amino acids.

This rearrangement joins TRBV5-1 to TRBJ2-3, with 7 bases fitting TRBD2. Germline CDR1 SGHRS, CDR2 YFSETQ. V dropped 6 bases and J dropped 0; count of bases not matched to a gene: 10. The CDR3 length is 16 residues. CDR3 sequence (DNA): TGCGCCAGCAACCCCCCGGGGGGAACTAGCACAGATACGCAGTATTTT. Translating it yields CASNPPGGTSTDTQYF.

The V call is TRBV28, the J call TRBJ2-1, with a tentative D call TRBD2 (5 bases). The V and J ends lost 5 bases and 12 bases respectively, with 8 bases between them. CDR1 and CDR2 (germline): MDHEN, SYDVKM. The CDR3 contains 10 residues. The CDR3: CASSRRGQFF. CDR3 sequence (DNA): TGTGCCAGCAGTCGACGGGGGCAGTTCTTC.

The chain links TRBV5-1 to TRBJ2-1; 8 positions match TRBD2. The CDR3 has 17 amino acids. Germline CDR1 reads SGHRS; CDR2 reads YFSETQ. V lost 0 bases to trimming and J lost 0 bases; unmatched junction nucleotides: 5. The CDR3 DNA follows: TGCGCCAGCAGCTTGGCCCGGGGGGGAAGCTCCTACAATGAGCAGTTCTTC. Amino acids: CASSLARGGSSYNEQFF.